The 11 T cell receptor beta chains below were found in one sample sequenced in a study of blood T cell repertoires in COVID-19. The method was immunoSEQ multiplex PCR; TCRdb's version includes in-frame clones alone and lacks a portion of them. The sample records over 110,000 clones, 84% being singletons. What was sequenced was PBMCs or T cells enriched from blood (not recorded which). Receptor source: a middle-aged man in a cohort exposed to, infected with or recovered from COVID-19 (not recorded which).

V gene TRBV5-1 combines with J gene TRBJ1-3; possible D gene TRBD1, 5 bases. From germline, CDR1 is SGHRS and CDR2 YFSETQ. The CDR3 loop spans 14 amino acids. V was trimmed by 0 bases and J by 1 base, leaving 5 bases between them. CDR3 in DNA: TGCGCCAGCAGCTTGGGACAGTCTGGAAACACCATATATTTT. It translates to CASSLGQSGNTIYF.

This clone was picked up a small number of times. This chain connects TRBV7-9 to TRBJ1-1; D not resolved. The CDR3 is 13 amino acids. Trimming took off 6 bases at V and 1 base at J, with 9 bases between the two ends. Germline lookup yields CDR1 SEHNR and CDR2 FQNEAQ (reference sequence). CDR3 sequence: CASRLISNTEAFF. CDR3 DNA: TGTGCCAGCAGACTAATCTCGAACACTGAAGCTTTCTTT.

V usage is TRBV24-1 and J usage is TRBJ2-2, with TRBD2 identical over 8 bases. The CDR3 extends over 16 amino acids. J lost 4 bases, V lost 5 bases, and 8 bases had no gene match. Germline V gene lookup returns CDR1 KGHDR and CDR2 SFDVKD. The CDR3 protein is CATSARTSSRTGELFF. The CDR3 coding sequence is TGTGCCACCAGTGCCCGGACTAGCTCCCGCACCGGGGAGCTGTTTTTT.

J is TRBJ2-1 and V is TRBV11-3; 7 nucleotides agree with TRBD2. The CDR3 is 14 residues long. Germline V lookup: CDR1 SGHNT, CDR2 YENEEA. The junction had 6 bases not matched to a gene; V was cut back by 5 bases and J by 5 bases. In DNA, the CDR3 is TGTGCCAGCAGCCCGCCGGGACTAAACAATGAGCAGTTCTTC. Translating gives CASSPPGLNNEQFF.

V is TRBV6-5 and J is TRBJ1-2; 7 bases map to TRBD1. Trimming cost V 7 bases and J 8 bases; bases outside gene matches: 16. Germline V gene data show CDR1 as MNHEY and CDR2 as SVGAGI. This CDR3 has 15 residues. The CDR3 spells CASTDTGVPLDGYTF. The CDR3 region has the DNA TGTGCCAGCACCGATACAGGGGTACCTCTTGACGGCTACACCTTC.

The rearrangement uses TRBV5-1 and TRBJ2-1; D gene unclear. CDR1 is SGHRS and CDR2 is YFSETQ in the germline V gene. The length of the CDR3 is 12 residues. Trimming took off 0 bases at V and 8 bases at J, with 6 bases between the two ends. The CDR3 coding sequence is TGCGCCAGCAGCTTGGCTGAGTATGAGCAGTTCTTC. Amino acid sequence: CASSLAEYEQFF.

This chain links TRBV19 with TRBJ1-3; 7 nucleotides match TRBD1. The CDR3 totals 18 residues. Germline assignment: CDR1 LNHDA and CDR2 SQIVND (reference sequence). V gave up 1 base and J gave up 0 bases; unmatched junction bases: 9. This CDR3 is CASSIGGQPKSSGNTIYF. The CDR3 DNA reads as TGTGCCAGTAGTATAGGGGGACAGCCCAAGAGCTCTGGAAACACCATATATTTT.

This clone was seen once. The chain couples TRBV7-8 to TRBJ2-1, with a possible D match to TRBD2 (5 bases). CDR3 size: 13 residues. V lost 4 bases, J lost 8 bases, and 12 bases lay in between. Germline V gene lookup returns CDR1 SGHVS and CDR2 FQNEAQ. The DNA for the CDR3 is TGTGCCAGCAGCTCCGGACTTTTATATGAGCAGTTCTTC. Amino acids: CASSSGLLYEQFF.

V usage is TRBV4-1 and J usage is TRBJ2-1; 14 positions match TRBD2. Germline V CDR1 and CDR2: MGHRA, YSYEKL. Trimming at V came to 5 bases and at J to 10 bases, leaving 10 bases not matched to a gene. The CDR3 is 16 amino acids. The CDR3 DNA reads as TGCGCCAGCAGCGCCTCGACTAGCGGGGGGGCGGACGAGCAGTTCTTC. Protein: CASSASTSGGADEQFF.

This chain connects TRBV29-1 to TRBJ2-3, with a weak D call TRBD2 (5 bases). The ends were cut back, 4 bases at V and 5 bases at J, with 10 bases in the middle. This CDR3 is built from 12 residues. Germline CDR1 is SQVTM and CDR2 is ANQGSEA. DNA for the CDR3: TGCAGCGTTGGGGCAGGAGGAGATACGCAGTATTTT. Amino acid sequence: CSVGAGGDTQYF.

This chain connects TRBV7-2 to TRBJ2-1; D call uncertain. The V gene lost 5 bases and the J gene lost 7 bases, with 12 bases spanning the gap. Germline-derived CDR1 and CDR2 are SGHTA and FQGNSA. The CDR3 is 13 residues long. The CDR3 DNA follows: TGTGCCAGCAGCCCCCTTCCAGGTAATGAGCAGTTCTTC. Translating gives CASSPLPGNEQFF.